These T cell receptor beta chains were read from a single sample in a study of response to subunit inactivated influenza vaccine. TCRdb reanalysed the RT-PCR reads using MiXCR and keeps one entry per CDR3 protein. The sample carries about 650,000 distinct CDR3 sequences, around 14% recorded once. The source material was PBMCs from blood, sampled 11 to 12 days after vaccination. These receptors came from a man aged 50 or older who received an inactivated influenza vaccine. CDR3s include the opening cysteine and the closing phenylalanine or tryptophan. A D gene is named only where the DNA matches it firmly. Only some rows state a clone size, as once, few, many or a class for expanded clones.

d_call	v_call	clone_size	j_call	cdr3_aa	cdr3_nt
NA	TRBV4-2	few	TRBJ1-1	CASSQVRGRTEAFF	TGTGCCAGCAGCCAAGTAAGGGGGAGGACTGAAGCTTTCTTT
NA	TRBV5-1	few	TRBJ2-7	CASSVADSYEQYF	TGCGCCAGCAGCGTGGCAGATTCCTACGAGCAGTACTTC
NA	TRBV4-2	few	TRBJ2-7	CASSQVGGSHYEQYF	TGTGCCAGCAGCCAAGTCGGCGGATCTCACTACGAGCAGTACTTC
NA	TRBV4-3	few	TRBJ2-1	CASSQGAPTEQFF	TGCGCCAGCAGCCAAGGGGCCCCCACTGAGCAGTTCTTC
NA	TRBV7-2	few	TRBJ2-1	CASSLATEEQFF	TGTGCCAGCAGCTTAGCGACTGAAGAGCAGTTCTTC
NA	TRBV10-3	few	TRBJ2-5	CAIQIHLQETQYF	TGTGCCATTCAAATACACCTTCAAGAGACCCAGTACTTC
NA	TRBV3-1	NA	TRBJ2-7	CASSQDLQGYYEQYF	TGTGCCAGCAGCCAAGATCTCCAGGGGTACTACGAGCAGTACTTC
NA	TRBV2	few	TRBJ1-4	CASSGGGRGKLFF	TGTGCCAGCAGTGGGGGGGGCCGAGGAAAACTGTTTTTT
TRBD2	TRBV18	few	TRBJ2-1	CASSPPSSGEQFF	TGTGCCAGCTCACCACCGTCTAGCGGTGAGCAGTTCTTC
NA	TRBV20-1	few	TRBJ2-3	CSASSPERSTDTQYF	TGCAGTGCTAGTTCGCCGGAGAGAAGCACAGATACGCAGTATTTT
NA	TRBV9	few	TRBJ2-3	CASSDRWDPYTQYF	TGTGCCAGCAGCGACCGCTGGGACCCCTATACGCAGTATTTT
NA	TRBV27	NA	TRBJ1-6	CASSPQGRNSPLHF	TGTGCCAGCAGTCCACAGGGAAGGAATTCACCCCTCCACTTT
TRBD1	TRBV5-4	many	TRBJ2-2	CASSRQGARGTGELFF	TGTGCCAGCAGCAGACAGGGGGCACGAGGAACCGGGGAGCTGTTTTTT
NA	TRBV6-1	NA	TRBJ2-7	CASSRAGQRLDEHYF	TGTGCCAGCAGCCGCGCGGGACAGAGGCTTGACGAGCATTACTTC
NA	TRBV19	few	TRBJ1-2	CASSIQTDKSYGYTF	TGTGCCAGTAGTATCCAGACGGATAAAAGCTATGGCTACACCTTC
NA	TRBV9	NA	TRBJ1-4	CASSPRVQTNEKLFF	TGTGCCAGCAGCCCCCGGGTACAGACTAATGAAAAACTGTTTTTT
NA	TRBV9	few	TRBJ2-7	CASSVAPSHEQYF	TGTGCCAGCAGCGTAGCCCCAAGTCACGAGCAGTACTTC
TRBD1	TRBV10-2	few	TRBJ1-1	CASSESGTGTMNTEAFF	TGCGCCAGCAGTGAGTCCGGGACAGGGACTATGAACACTGAAGCTTTCTTT
TRBD2	TRBV12-3/TRBV12-4	NA	TRBJ2-1	CASRTGTGTSGDYNEQFF	TGTGCCAGCAGGACCGGGACAGGGACTAGCGGGGACTACAATGAGCAGTTCTTC
TRBD2	TRBV27	few	TRBJ2-5	CASRLAGVETQYF	TGTGCCAGCAGACTAGCGGGGGTAGAGACCCAGTACTTC
NA	TRBV2	many	TRBJ2-5	CASRRSALGETQYF	TGTGCCAGCAGACGTAGCGCCCTAGGAGAGACCCAGTACTTC
NA	TRBV6-1	few	TRBJ1-1	CASNQDRLNTEAFF	TGTGCCAGCAATCAGGACAGACTGAACACTGAAGCTTTCTTT
TRBD1	TRBV2	NA	TRBJ1-6	CASSIGQAGSSPLHF	TGTGCCAGCAGCATCGGACAGGCGGGGAGTTCACCCCTCCACTTT
TRBD1	TRBV12-3/TRBV12-4	few	TRBJ1-1	CASSLWGQGMNTEAFF	TGTGCCAGCAGTTTATGGGGACAGGGTATGAACACTGAAGCTTTCTTT
NA	TRBV5-6	few	TRBJ2-1	CASSPDPYRPLNNEQFF	TGTGCCAGCAGCCCGGACCCCTATCGCCCCCTTAACAATGAGCAGTTCTTC